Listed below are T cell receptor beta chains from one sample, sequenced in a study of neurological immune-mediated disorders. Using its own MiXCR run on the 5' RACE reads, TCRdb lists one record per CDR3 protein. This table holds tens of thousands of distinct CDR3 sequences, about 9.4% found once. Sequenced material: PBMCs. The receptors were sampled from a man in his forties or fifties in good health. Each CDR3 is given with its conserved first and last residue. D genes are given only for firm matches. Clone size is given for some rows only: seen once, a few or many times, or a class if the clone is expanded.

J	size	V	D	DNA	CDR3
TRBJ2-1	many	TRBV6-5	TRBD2	TGTGCCAGCAGTTACTCCCGACTAGCGGGAGGGCACAATGAGCAGTTCTTC	CASSYSRLAGGHNEQFF
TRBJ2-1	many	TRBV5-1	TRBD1	TGCGCCAGCAGCCCGGGACAGGGAAATTGGATCAATGAGCAGTTCTTC	CASSPGQGNWINEQFF
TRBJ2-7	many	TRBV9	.	TGTGCCAGCAGCGTGCTCGGGTCCTCCTACGAGCAGTACTTC	CASSVLGSSYEQYF
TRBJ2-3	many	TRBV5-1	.	TGCGCCAGCAGCTTGGAGGGGGGCAAGAATACGCAGTATTTT	CASSLEGGKNTQYF
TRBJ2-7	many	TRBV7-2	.	TGTGCCAGCAGCCAGGACAGCTACGAGCAGTACTTC	CASSQDSYEQYF
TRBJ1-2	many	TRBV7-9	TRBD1	TGTGCCAGCAGAATAGGACAGGGTGACTATGGCTACACCTTC	CASRIGQGDYGYTF
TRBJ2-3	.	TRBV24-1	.	TGTGCCACCAGTGATCCCAACATGGATACGCAGTATTTT	CATSDPNMDTQYF
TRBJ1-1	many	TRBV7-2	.	TGTGCCAGCAGCTTAGAGACGTGGAACACTGAAGCTTTCTTT	CASSLETWNTEAFF
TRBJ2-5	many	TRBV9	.	TGTGCCAGCAGCCTAGGAGGCAATCAGCAAGAGACCCAGTACTTC	CASSLGGNQQETQYF
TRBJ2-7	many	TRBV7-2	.	TGTGCCAGCAGCTTCACCCTGACGGGGGCGTACGAGCAGTACTTC	CASSFTLTGAYEQYF
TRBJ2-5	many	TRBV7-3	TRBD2	TGTGCCAGCAGGCCGGGACTAGCGGGGAATCAAGAGACCCAGTACTTC	CASRPGLAGNQETQYF
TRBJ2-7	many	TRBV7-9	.	TGTGCCAGCAGCTTACTTGGCCGCGAGCAGTACTTC	CASSLLGREQYF
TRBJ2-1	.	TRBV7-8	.	TGTGCCAGCAGCTTAGATGGGGGCGGGTGGAGGGGTAATGAGCAGTTCTTC	CASSLDGGGWRGNEQFF
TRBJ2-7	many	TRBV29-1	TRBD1	TGCAGCGTGAGAGGGGGCTACGGGTCCTACGAGCAGTACTTC	CSVRGGYGSYEQYF
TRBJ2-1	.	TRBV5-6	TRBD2	TGTGCCAGCAGCTCCCCCCCTAGCGGCAATGAGCAGTTCTTC	CASSSPPSGNEQFF
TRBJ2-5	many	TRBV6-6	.	TGTGCCAGCAGTTACCGGCAGGGTAGTGAGACCCAGTACTTC	CASSYRQGSETQYF
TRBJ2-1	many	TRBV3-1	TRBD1	TGTGCCAGCAGCCAATTGACAGGGGTCAATGAGCAGTTCTTC	CASSQLTGVNEQFF
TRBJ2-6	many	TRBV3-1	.	TGTGCCAGCAGCTCGACATTCTCTGGGGCCAACGTCCTGACTTTC	CASSSTFSGANVLTF
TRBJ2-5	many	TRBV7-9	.	TGTGCCAGCAGCCCGGACGCGGGCGGGGAGACCCAGTACTTC	CASSPDAGGETQYF
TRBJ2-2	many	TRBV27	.	TGTGCCAGCAGGAAGGGGTATACCGGGGAGCTGTTTTTT	CASRKGYTGELFF
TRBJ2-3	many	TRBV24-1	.	TGTGCCACCAGTGATTTGCGGCCCGGCACAAGGGGAGATACGCAGTATTTT	CATSDLRPGTRGDTQYF
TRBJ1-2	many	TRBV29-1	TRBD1	TGCAGCGTTCAGAGCTTGACAGGGAATGGCTACACCTTC	CSVQSLTGNGYTF
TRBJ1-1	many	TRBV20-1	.	TGCAGTGCTCCCCTGTATCTGAACACTGAAGCTTTCTTT	CSAPLYLNTEAFF
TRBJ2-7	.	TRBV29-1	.	TGCAGCGTTAAGACGGAGTACTACGAGCAGTACTTC	CSVKTEYYEQYF
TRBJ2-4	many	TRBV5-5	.	TGTGCCAGCAGCAGGCTCGATTCTCCCCTTTTAGCCATTCAGTACTTC	CASSRLDSPLLAIQYF
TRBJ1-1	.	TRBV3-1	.	TGTGCCAGCAGCCCCTGGAGCCCTTACACTGAAGCTTTCTTT	CASSPWSPYTEAFF
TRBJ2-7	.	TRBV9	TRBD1	TGTGCCAGCAGCCACGGACAGGGTTGGTACGAGCAGTACTTC	CASSHGQGWYEQYF
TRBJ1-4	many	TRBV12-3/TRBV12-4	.	TGTGCCTCAGTAGACAGAACAACTAATGAAAAACTGTTTTTT	CASVDRTTNEKLFF
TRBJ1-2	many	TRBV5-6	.	TGTGCCAGCAGCTTGAATCCGAGCACCTCCTATGGCTACACCTTC	CASSLNPSTSYGYTF
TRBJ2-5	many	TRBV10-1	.	TGCGCCAGCTTCCGAGACGAGGGCAGAGAAGAGACCCAGTACTTC	CASFRDEGREETQYF
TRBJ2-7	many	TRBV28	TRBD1	TGTGCCAGCATTGGATCTTTTGGACAGGGGAGCTACGAGCAGTACTTC	CASIGSFGQGSYEQYF
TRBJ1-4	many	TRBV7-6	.	TGTGCCAGCAGCTTCGGACAGCCCCCACTTAATGAAAAACTGTTTTTT	CASSFGQPPLNEKLFF
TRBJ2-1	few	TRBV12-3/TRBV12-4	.	TGTGCCAGCAGTGCCGGGACGGGAAGCTCCTACAATGAGCAGTTCTTC	CASSAGTGSSYNEQFF
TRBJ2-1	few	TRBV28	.	TGTGCCAGCAGTTTACCCATCGATATAGGAGATGAGCAGTTCTTC	CASSLPIDIGDEQFF
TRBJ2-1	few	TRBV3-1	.	TGTGCCAGCAGTCTATCGCTAGGCAGTTGGGGAAATGAGCAGTTCTTC	CASSLSLGSWGNEQFF
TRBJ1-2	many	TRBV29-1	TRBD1	TGCAGCGTCAACACAGGGGGCGGGTACTATGGCTACACCTTC	CSVNTGGGYYGYTF
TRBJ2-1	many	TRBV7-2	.	TGTGCCAGTGCTAGCGCCTCCTACAATGAGCAGTTCTTC	CASASASYNEQFF
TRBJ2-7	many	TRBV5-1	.	TGCGCCAGCAGCTTGGACACCCCCTCCTACGAGCAGTACTTC	CASSLDTPSYEQYF
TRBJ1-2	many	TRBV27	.	TGTGCCAGCAGCCCCGGGGTGGCTAACTATGGCTACACCTTC	CASSPGVANYGYTF